Each of the 29 T cell receptor beta chains below was sequenced from the same sample in a study of post-analysis software for immune sequencing data. Study-level points and caveats: Roughly five TRBV segments appeared more often in patients than in controls, and TRBV5-6, TRBV5-1 and TRBV20-1 were among these.

The antigens these receptors bind are not known. Every TCR beta cDNA library bore unique molecular identifiers. TCRdb called the PCR reads again in MiXCR, with one record for every CDR3 protein. This sample has about 400,000 distinct CDR3 sequences; roughly 30% occur once, and the top ten carry roughly 12%. Sequences were obtained from blood. The origin of the receptors is a girl aged 10 to 17 with multiple sclerosis.

The chain recombines TRBV20-1 with TRBJ1-1; D is possibly TRBD1 (5 bases). The CDR3 extends over 15 amino acids. The germline V gene has CDR1 DFQATT and CDR2 SNEGSKA (reference sequence). V was pared by 0 bases and J by 3 bases, with 14 bases between. The CDR3 loop is CSARDPAQGDTEAFF. The CDR3 DNA follows: TGCAGTGCTAGAGATCCCGCGCAGGGAGACACTGAAGCTTTCTTT.

This chain joins TRBV5-6 and TRBJ2-1, with no clear D. Germline V gene lookup returns CDR1 SGHDT and CDR2 YYEEEE. The CDR3 consists of 11 residues. The germline V and J ends were trimmed by 6 bases and 9 bases, with 10 bases remaining between them. CDR3 amino acids: CASTAVGEQFF. The CDR3 DNA reads TGTGCCAGCACCGCAGTCGGTGAGCAGTTCTTC.

This chain connects TRBV4-2 to TRBJ1-1, with D perhaps TRBD1 (5 bases). Trimming shortened V by 1 base and J by 1 base, and 16 bases separated the two germline ends. The CDR3 sequence is 17 residues long. Germline values: CDR1 LGHNA, CDR2 YNFKEQ. The CDR3 DNA reads as TGTGCCAGCAGCCAAGCCTTCGGCGGGGGGGAGAACACTGAAGCTTTCTTT. It translates to CASSQAFGGGENTEAFF.

This clonotype has a handful of counts. The rearrangement uses TRBV9 and TRBJ1-1; TRBD1 agrees at 12 bases. The V gene end was trimmed by 4 bases and the J gene end by 11 bases; junction bases not matched to a gene: 9. Germline assignment: CDR1 SGDLS and CDR2 YYNGEE. The CDR3 is 14 residues long. The CDR3 nucleotides read TGTGCCAGCAGCCCAGAGGGGACAGGGGGCTTGGCTTTCTTT. Translation: CASSPEGTGGLAFF.

V gene TRBV4-2 combines with J gene TRBJ2-1; TRBD2 matches at 9 bases. Per germline, CDR1 LGHNA and CDR2 YNFKEQ. The length of the CDR3 is 14 residues. The trim removed 4 bases at V and 11 bases at J, leaving 9 bases unmatched. The CDR3 loop is CASSPSATSGQQFF. CDR3 DNA sequence: TGTGCCAGCAGCCCCTCAGCGACTAGCGGCCAGCAGTTCTTC.

This clonotype was observed a handful of times. The rearrangement joins TRBV6-5 to TRBJ2-1; 9 bases line up with TRBD1. This CDR3 spans 14 amino acids. The ends lost 5 bases at V and 9 bases at J; junction bases unmatched: 8. CDR1 and CDR2 from the germline V gene are MNHEY and SVGAGI. The CDR3 region has the DNA TGTGCCAGCAGTCGGACAGGGGAGGGGGGTGAGCAGTTCTTC. Translating gives CASSRTGEGGEQFF.

The rearrangement uses TRBV6-5 and TRBJ2-5; maybe TRBD2 (5 bases). The CDR3 sequence is 14 residues long. V was pared by 0 bases and J by 2 bases, with 7 bases between. CDR1 and CDR2 from the germline V gene are MNHEY and SVGAGI. CDR3 DNA sequence: TGTGCCAGCAGTTACTCTGGGAGTCAAGAGACCCAGTACTTC. It is translated as CASSYSGSQETQYF.

This rearrangement joins TRBV18 to TRBJ2-1; no firm D call. The CDR3 is 13 amino acids. The germline gives CDR1 KGHSH, CDR2 LQKENI. The CDR3 spells CASPPLDGNEQFF. The CDR3 DNA reads TGTGCTAGCCCACCACTGGACGGCAATGAGCAGTTCTTC.

This clonotype was observed a handful of times. V usage is TRBV12-3 or TRBV12-4 and J usage is TRBJ1-2, with 8 nucleotides matching TRBD1. The CDR3 spans 14 residues. Trimming cost V 3 bases and J 6 bases; bases outside gene matches: 6. CDR3 DNA sequence: TGTGCCAGCAGTTTTACCGACAGGGGTGATGGCTACACCTTC. Translated: CASSFTDRGDGYTF.

The chain joins TRBV5-8 to TRBJ2-7; perhaps TRBD1 as D (5 bases). V dropped 1 base and J dropped 1 base, with 12 bases sitting between them. Germline V gene data show CDR1 as SGHTS and CDR2 as YDEGEE. This CDR3 contains 15 residues. This CDR3 reads CASSLSPDSSYEQYF. CDR3 bases: TGTGCCAGCAGCTTGTCGCCTGACAGTTCCTACGAGCAGTACTTC.

This clonotype occurred once. The chain links TRBV12-3 or TRBV12-4 to TRBJ2-3; TRBD2 aligns across 7 bases. The trim removed 5 bases at V and 3 bases at J, leaving 5 bases unmatched. The CDR3 length is 14 residues. CDR3 DNA: TGTGCCAGCAGTGCTCCGGGGGGTACAGATACGCAGTATTTT. The encoded protein is CASSAPGGTDTQYF.

CDR3 nucleotide sequence: TGTGCCAGCAGTTTGGGACAGGGAATTAACGCAGATACGCAGTATTTT. It specifies CASSLGQGINADTQYF. The chain combines TRBV12-3 or TRBV12-4 with TRBJ2-3; 9 bases map to TRBD1. With 3 bases clipped from V and 4 bases from J, the junction kept 8 bases outside the gene matches. This CDR3 contains 16 residues.

This clonotype appeared a single time. The chain links TRBV12-3 or TRBV12-4 to TRBJ2-3; 7 bases match TRBD1. The trim removed 7 bases at V and 4 bases at J, leaving 11 bases unmatched. CDR3 length: 15 residues. CDR3 protein: CASKPGQISADTQYF. The DNA of the CDR3 is TGTGCCAGCAAACCGGGACAGATTAGCGCAGATACGCAGTATTTT.

The chain recombines TRBV7-3 with TRBJ2-2; possible D gene TRBD2, 6 bases. This CDR3 contains 16 residues. V dropped 2 bases and J dropped 1 base, with 11 bases sitting between them. Germline assignment: CDR1 SGHTA and CDR2 FQGTGA. CDR3 protein: CASSLYTGGNTGELFF. In DNA, the CDR3 is TGTGCCAGCAGCTTATACACCGGGGGGAACACCGGGGAGCTGTTTTTT.

On this clonotype itself: At one of its ends the junction is not consistent with the germline gene, which may arise from a read error. The chain recombines TRBV12-3 or TRBV12-4 with TRBJ2-7, with 8 bases fitting TRBD1. The CDR3 consists of 16 residues. The CDR3 coding sequence is TGTACCAGCAGTTACGGACAGGGTCGAAGCTCCTACGAGCAGTACTTC. It encodes CTSSYGQGRSSYEQYF.

The CDR3 sequence: CASSWYSPSTEAFF. CDR3 nucleotide sequence: TGTGCCAGCAGCTGGTACAGTCCTAGCACTGAAGCTTTCTTT. The chain couples TRBV13 to TRBJ1-1; D remains ambiguous. This CDR3 spans 14 amino acids. Trimming took 4 bases from V and 4 from J, leaving 13 bases between them. Germline-derived CDR1 and CDR2 are PRHDT and FYEKMQ (reference sequence).

The chain couples TRBV27 to TRBJ1-1, with unresolved D. This CDR3 has 12 amino acids. Trimming removed 4 bases from V and 1 base from J, with 4 bases in between. CDR1 is MNHEY, CDR2 SMNVEV, per germline (reference sequence). For the CDR3, the DNA is TGTGCCAGCAGTTCTACGAACACTGAAGCTTTCTTT. Encoded protein: CASSSTNTEAFF.

The table lists this clonotype with a few counts. The chain is built from TRBV9 and TRBJ2-5, with D perhaps matching TRBD1 (6 bases). The V end was cut by 4 bases, the J end by 5 bases, with 24 bases between. The CDR3 covers 17 residues. Germline-derived CDR1 and CDR2 are SGDLS and YYNGEE. The CDR3: CASSTRPGDVAWETQYF. In DNA form, the CDR3 reads TGTGCCAGCAGCACCCGTCCAGGGGACGTGGCGTGGGAGACCCAGTACTTC.

The chain combines TRBV7-2 with TRBJ2-1, with D possibly TRBD2 on 6 matching bases. Trimming removed 1 base at V and 2 bases at J, with 9 bases between. Germline assignment: CDR1 SGHTA and CDR2 FQGNSA. CDR3 size: 15 residues. CDR3 DNA: TGTGCCAGCAGCTTAGTGGGGGGACCCTACAATGAGCAGTTCTTC. Its translation: CASSLVGGPYNEQFF.

The V and J genes are TRBV29-1 and TRBJ1-1; D gene uncertain. This CDR3 region has 12 residues. V lost 0 bases and J 5 bases, leaving 7 bases between the germline ends. Germline CDR1 is SQVTM and CDR2 is ANQGSEA. The DNA of the CDR3 is TGCAGCGTTGAAGAGGGCGGGACTGAAGCTTTCTTT. This encodes CSVEEGGTEAFF.

This clonotype has just a few counts. The chain has TRBV5-6 and TRBJ2-5; D gene ambiguous. Germline V gene lookup returns CDR1 SGHDT and CDR2 YYEEEE. Trimming cost V 4 bases and J 4 bases, with 17 bases left between them. There are 15 residues in the CDR3. CDR3 loop: CASSLTLGSRETQYF. In DNA form, the CDR3 reads TGTGCCAGCAGCCTGACCCTGGGCTCCAGAGAGACCCAGTACTTC.

This clonotype was counted a few times. The chain joins TRBV5-1 to TRBJ2-3, with 7 bases fitting TRBD1. This CDR3 has 17 residues. Germline values: CDR1 SGHRS, CDR2 YFSETQ. J gave up 2 bases and V 0 bases, and 9 bases lay outside the gene matches. CDR3 nucleotides: TGCGCCAGCAGCTTGGTGGGACAGTCTTATCTCACAGATACGCAGTATTTT. Protein product: CASSLVGQSYLTDTQYF.

This clonotype was observed a handful of times. The chain carries TRBV5-1 and TRBJ2-1; 13 positions agree with TRBD2. Germline lookup yields CDR1 SGHRS and CDR2 YFSETQ. Trimming at V came to 4 bases and at J to 7 bases, leaving 11 bases not matched to a gene. This CDR3 region has 17 residues. The CDR3 DNA reads as TGCGCCAGCAGCCCCGGCCTAACTAGCGGGGGGGCGAATGAGCAGTTCTTC. As protein: CASSPGLTSGGANEQFF.

The chain joins TRBV11-1 to TRBJ2-3, with D perhaps being TRBD1 or TRBD2 (5 bases each). Germline CDR1 and CDR2: SGHAT and FQDESV (reference sequence). V lost 2 bases to trimming and J lost 4 bases, with 13 bases between them. The CDR3 has 15 residues. CDR3 nucleotide sequence: TGTGCCAGCAGCTTAACTAGAGGGGCTCCAGATACGCAGTATTTT. This sequence encodes CASSLTRGAPDTQYF.

There are a few counts of this clonotype. The gene calls are TRBV9 and TRBJ2-7; the match to TRBD1 covers 10 bases. The CDR3 has 14 amino acids. Germline V lookup: CDR1 SGDLS, CDR2 YYNGEE. With 3 bases clipped from V and 3 bases from J, the junction kept 3 bases outside the gene matches. The CDR3 spells CASSAGTGDYEQYF. The DNA of the CDR3 is TGTGCCAGCAGCGCCGGGACAGGGGACTACGAGCAGTACTTC.

This sequence joins TRBV6-5 and TRBJ1-4; 9 bases agree with TRBD1. Trimming cost V 6 bases and J 6 bases; bases outside gene matches: 8. This CDR3 region has 15 residues. Per germline, CDR1 MNHEY and CDR2 SVGAGI. The chain's CDR3 is CASRFPGQGDEKLFF. In DNA form, the CDR3 reads TGTGCCAGCAGATTCCCGGGACAGGGAGATGAAAAACTGTTTTTT.

This clonotype was seen just once. The chain has TRBV29-1 and TRBJ2-7; TRBD2 aligns across 10 bases. The germline V gene encodes CDR1 SQVTM and CDR2 ANQGSEA. The CDR3 runs to 16 residues. With V trimmed by 1 base and J by 1 base, 7 bases remained unmatched. The CDR3 DNA reads as TGCAGCGTTGAAGTGAGCGGGGGGGCCCGGTCCTACGAGCAGTACTTC. As protein: CSVEVSGGARSYEQYF.

This chain uses TRBV7-9 with TRBJ1-2; 8 bases are shared with TRBD1. The V gene end was trimmed by 5 bases and the J gene end by 7 bases; junction bases not matched to a gene: 6. Germline CDR1 reads SEHNR; CDR2 reads FQNEAQ (reference sequence). The CDR3 loop spans 13 amino acids. CDR3 loop: CASSPQTGAGYTF. The CDR3, as DNA: TGTGCCAGCAGCCCGCAGACAGGGGCTGGCTACACCTTC.

The chain carries TRBV4-1 and TRBJ1-1; D is perhaps TRBD1 (6 bases). Germline V CDR1 and CDR2: MGHRA, YSYEKL. The V end lost 1 base, the J end lost 5 bases, and 14 bases lay between the germline ends. This CDR3 has 15 amino acids. The CDR3 sequence is CASSQGVRGGTEAFF. The DNA for the CDR3 is TGCGCCAGCAGCCAAGGGGTCAGAGGGGGGACTGAAGCTTTCTTT.